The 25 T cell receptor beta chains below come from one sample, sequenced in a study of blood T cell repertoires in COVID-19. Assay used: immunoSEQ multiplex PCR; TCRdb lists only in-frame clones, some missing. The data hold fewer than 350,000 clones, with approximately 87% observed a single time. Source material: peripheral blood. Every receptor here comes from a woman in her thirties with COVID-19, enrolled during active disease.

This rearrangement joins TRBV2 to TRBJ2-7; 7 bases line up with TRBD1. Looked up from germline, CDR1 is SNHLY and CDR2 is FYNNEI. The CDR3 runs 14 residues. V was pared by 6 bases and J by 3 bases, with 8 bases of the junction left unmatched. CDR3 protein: CASSAARDSYEQYF. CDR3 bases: TGTGCCAGCAGCGCTGCCCGGGACAGCTACGAGCAGTACTTC.

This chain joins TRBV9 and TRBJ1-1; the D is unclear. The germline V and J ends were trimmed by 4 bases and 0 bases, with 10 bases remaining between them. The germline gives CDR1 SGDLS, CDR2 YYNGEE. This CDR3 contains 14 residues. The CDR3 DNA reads TGTGCCAGCAGCCTAGCAGGCATGAACACTGAAGCTTTCTTT. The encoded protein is CASSLAGMNTEAFF.

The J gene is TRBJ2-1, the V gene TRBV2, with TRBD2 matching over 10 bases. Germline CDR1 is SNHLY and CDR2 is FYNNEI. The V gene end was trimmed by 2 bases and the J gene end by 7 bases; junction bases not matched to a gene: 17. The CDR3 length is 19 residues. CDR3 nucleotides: TGTGCCAGCAGTGAAAGGTTAGGACTAGCGGTATTCGTTGGGAATGAGCAGTTCTTC. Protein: CASSERLGLAVFVGNEQFF.

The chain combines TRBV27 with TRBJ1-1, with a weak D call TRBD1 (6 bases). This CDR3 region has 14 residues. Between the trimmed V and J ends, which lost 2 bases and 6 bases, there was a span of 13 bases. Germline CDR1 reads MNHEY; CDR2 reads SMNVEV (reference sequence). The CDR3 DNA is TGTGCCAGCAGTTTAACAGGGTCCCGCGCTGAAGCTTTCTTT. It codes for CASSLTGSRAEAFF.

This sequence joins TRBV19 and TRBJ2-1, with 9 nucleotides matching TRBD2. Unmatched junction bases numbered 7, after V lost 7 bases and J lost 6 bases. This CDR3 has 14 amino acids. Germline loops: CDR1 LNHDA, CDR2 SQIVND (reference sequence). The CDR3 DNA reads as TGTGCCAGTATTCCAGCGGGGGGTGTCAATGAGCAGTTCTTC. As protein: CASIPAGGVNEQFF.

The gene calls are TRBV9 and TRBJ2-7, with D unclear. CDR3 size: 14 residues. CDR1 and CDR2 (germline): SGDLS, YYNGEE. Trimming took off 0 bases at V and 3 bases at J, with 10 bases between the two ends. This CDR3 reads CASSVAGQDYEQYF. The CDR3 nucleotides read TGTGCCAGCAGCGTAGCAGGTCAGGACTACGAGCAGTACTTC. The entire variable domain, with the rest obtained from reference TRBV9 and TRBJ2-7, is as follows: DSGVTQTPKHLITATGQRVTLRCSPRSGDLSVYWYQQSLDQGLQFLIQYYNGEERAKGNILERFSAQQFPDLHSELNLSSLELGDSALYFCASSVAGQDYEQYFGPGTRLTVT.

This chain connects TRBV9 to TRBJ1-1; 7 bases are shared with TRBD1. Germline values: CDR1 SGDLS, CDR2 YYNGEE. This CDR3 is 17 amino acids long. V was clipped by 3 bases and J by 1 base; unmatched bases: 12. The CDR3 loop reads CASSGDDRVAGNTEAFF. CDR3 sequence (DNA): TGTGCCAGCAGCGGGGATGACAGGGTGGCGGGGAACACTGAAGCTTTCTTT.

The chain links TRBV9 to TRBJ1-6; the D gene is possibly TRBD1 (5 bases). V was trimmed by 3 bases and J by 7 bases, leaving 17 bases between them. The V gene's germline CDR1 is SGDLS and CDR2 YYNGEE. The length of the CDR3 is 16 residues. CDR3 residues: CASSEWGPEKNSPLHF. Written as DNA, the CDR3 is TGTGCCAGCAGCGAATGGGGCCCCGAAAAGAATTCACCCCTCCACTTT.

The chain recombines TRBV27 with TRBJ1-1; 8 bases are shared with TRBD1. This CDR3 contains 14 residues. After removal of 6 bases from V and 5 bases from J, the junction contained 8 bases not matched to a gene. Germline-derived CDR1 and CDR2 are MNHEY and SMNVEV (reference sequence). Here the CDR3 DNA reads TGTGCCAGCAGGGTCGGGACAGGCGTGACTGAAGCTTTCTTT. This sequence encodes CASRVGTGVTEAFF.

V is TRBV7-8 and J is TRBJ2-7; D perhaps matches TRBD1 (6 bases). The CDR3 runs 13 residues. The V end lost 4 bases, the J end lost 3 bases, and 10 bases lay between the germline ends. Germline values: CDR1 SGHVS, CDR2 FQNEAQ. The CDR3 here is CASSWTVLYEQYF. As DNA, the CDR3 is TGTGCCAGCAGCTGGACAGTTCTCTACGAGCAGTACTTC.

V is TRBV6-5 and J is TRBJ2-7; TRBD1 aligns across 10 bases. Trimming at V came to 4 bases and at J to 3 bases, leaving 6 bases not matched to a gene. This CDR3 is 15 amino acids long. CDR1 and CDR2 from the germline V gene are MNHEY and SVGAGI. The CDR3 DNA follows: TGTGCCAGCAGTTCCGGGACAGGGGCCCTCTACGAGCAGTACTTC. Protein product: CASSSGTGALYEQYF.

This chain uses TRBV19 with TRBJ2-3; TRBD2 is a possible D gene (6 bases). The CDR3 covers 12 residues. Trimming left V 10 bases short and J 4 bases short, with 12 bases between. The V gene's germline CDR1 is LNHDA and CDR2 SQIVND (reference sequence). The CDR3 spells CATRGGPDTQYF. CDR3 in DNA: TGTGCCACTCGAGGAGGGCCAGATACGCAGTATTTT.

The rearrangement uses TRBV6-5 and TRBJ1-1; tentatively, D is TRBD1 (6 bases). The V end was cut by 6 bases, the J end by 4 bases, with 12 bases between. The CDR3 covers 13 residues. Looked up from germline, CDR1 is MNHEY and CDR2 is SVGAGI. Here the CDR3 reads CASSPTRGTEAFF. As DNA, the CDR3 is TGTGCCAGCAGCCCGACCAGGGGCACTGAAGCTTTCTTT.

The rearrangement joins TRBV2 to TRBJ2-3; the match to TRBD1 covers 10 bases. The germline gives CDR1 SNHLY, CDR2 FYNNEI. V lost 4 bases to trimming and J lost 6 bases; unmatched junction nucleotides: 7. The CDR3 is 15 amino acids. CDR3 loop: CASSVADRGVDTQYF. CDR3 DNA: TGTGCCAGCAGTGTGGCGGACAGGGGGGTCGATACGCAGTATTTT.

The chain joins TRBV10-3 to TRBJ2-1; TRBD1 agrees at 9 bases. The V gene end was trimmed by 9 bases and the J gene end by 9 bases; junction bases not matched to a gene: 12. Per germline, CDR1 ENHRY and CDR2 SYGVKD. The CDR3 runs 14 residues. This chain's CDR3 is CAILPGQGFGEQFF. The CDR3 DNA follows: TGTGCCATTTTACCGGGACAGGGATTCGGTGAGCAGTTCTTC.

CDR3 bases: TGCGCCAGCAGCCTCCGGACAGCACTGAACACTGAAGCTTTCTTT. It translates to CASSLRTALNTEAFF. The V gene is TRBV4-1, the J gene TRBJ1-1; tentative D call: TRBD1 (6 bases). The CDR3 has 15 residues. The germline gives CDR1 MGHRA, CDR2 YSYEKL. Trimming left V 4 bases short and J 0 bases short, with 12 bases between.

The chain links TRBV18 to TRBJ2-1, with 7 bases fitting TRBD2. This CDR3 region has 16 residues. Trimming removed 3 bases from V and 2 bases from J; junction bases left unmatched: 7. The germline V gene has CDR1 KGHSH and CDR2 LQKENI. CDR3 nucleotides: TGTGCCAGCTCACCCGGGGGGACCGGTACCTACAATGAGCAGTTCTTC. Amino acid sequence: CASSPGGTGTYNEQFF.

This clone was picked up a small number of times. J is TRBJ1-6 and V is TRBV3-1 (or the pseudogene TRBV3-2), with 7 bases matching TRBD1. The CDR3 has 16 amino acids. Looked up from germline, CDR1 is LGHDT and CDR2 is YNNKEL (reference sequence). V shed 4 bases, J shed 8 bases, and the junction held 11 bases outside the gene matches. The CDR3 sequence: CASSPRDRGRDSPLHF. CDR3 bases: TGTGCCAGCAGCCCCCGGGACAGAGGTCGGGATTCACCCCTCCACTTT.

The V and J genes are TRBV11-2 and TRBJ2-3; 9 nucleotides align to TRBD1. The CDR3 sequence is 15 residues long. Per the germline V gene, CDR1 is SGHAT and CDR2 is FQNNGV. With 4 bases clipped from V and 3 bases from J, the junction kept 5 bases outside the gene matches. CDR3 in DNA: TGTGCCAGCAGCTCACAGGGGGCGCGAACAGATACGCAGTATTTT. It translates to CASSSQGARTDTQYF.

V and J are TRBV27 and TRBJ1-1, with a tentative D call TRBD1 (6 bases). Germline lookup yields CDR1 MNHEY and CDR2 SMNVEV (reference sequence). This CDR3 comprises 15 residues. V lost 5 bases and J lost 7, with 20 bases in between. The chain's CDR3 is CASSLYRDVKGEAFF. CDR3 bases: TGTGCCAGCAGTCTATACAGGGATGTTAAGGGTGAAGCTTTCTTT.

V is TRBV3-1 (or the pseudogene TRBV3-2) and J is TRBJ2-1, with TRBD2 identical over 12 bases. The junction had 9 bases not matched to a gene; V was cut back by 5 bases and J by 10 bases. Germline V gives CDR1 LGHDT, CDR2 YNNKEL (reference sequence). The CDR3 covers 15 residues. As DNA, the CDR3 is TGTGCCAGCAGCTCCTCTAGCGGGGGGGCAGTCGAGCAGTTCTTC. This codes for CASSSSSGGAVEQFF.

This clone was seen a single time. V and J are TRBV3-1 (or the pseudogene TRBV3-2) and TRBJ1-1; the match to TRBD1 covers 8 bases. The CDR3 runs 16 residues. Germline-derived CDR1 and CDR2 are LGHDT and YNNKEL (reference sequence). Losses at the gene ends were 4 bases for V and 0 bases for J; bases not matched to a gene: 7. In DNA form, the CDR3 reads TGTGCCAGCAGCCCCCCGGACAGGGCGGTGAACACTGAAGCTTTCTTT. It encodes CASSPPDRAVNTEAFF.

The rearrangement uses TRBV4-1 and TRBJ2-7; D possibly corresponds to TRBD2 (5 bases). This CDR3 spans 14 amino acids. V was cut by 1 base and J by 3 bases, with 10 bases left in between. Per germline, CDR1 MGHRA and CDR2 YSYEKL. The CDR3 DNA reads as TGCGCCAGCAGCCAAGTTACGGGGATCTACGAGCAGTACTTC. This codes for CASSQVTGIYEQYF.

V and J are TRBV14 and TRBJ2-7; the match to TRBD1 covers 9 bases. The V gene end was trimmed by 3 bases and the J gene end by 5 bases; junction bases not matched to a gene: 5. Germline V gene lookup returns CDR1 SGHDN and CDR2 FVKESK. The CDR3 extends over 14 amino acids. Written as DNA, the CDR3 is TGTGCCAGCAGCCAGGGACAGGGATGGGACGAGCAGTACTTC. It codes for CASSQGQGWDEQYF. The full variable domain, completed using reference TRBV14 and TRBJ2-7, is EAGVTQFPSHSVIEKGQTVTLRCDPISGHDNLYWYRRVMGKEIKFLLHFVKESKQDESGMPNNRFLAERTGGTYSTLKVQPAELEDSGVYFCASSQGQGWDEQYFGPGTRLTVT.

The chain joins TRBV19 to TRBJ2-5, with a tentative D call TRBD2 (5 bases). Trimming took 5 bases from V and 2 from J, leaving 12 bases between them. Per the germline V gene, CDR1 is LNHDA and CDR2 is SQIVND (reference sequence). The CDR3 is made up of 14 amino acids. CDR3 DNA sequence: TGTGCCAGTAGTCTGACACGGGGACAAGAGACCCAGTACTTC. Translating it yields CASSLTRGQETQYF.